These 27 T cell receptor beta chains share one sample of origin, sequenced in a study of blood T cell repertoires in COVID-19. Clones were sequenced by immunoSEQ multiplex PCR, and TCRdb holds only the in-frame ones, with some missing. In the table there are roughly 250,000 clones, 86% of which are singletons. Input material: PBMCs or T cells enriched from blood (not recorded which). Receptors were obtained from a woman aged 40 to 50 with acute COVID-19.

The chain employs TRBV6-2 or TRBV6-3 and TRBJ2-2; no clear D. Germline V gene sequence: CDR1 MNHEY, CDR2 SVGEGT. The CDR3 length is 13 residues. The ends were cut back, 10 bases at V and 1 base at J, with 10 bases in the middle. The CDR3 loop reads CATNPLNTGELFF. As DNA, the CDR3 is TGTGCCACCAACCCTCTGAACACCGGGGAGCTGTTTTTT.

The rearrangement uses TRBV2 and TRBJ2-7, with TRBD1 as a possible D gene (5 bases). The CDR3 runs 11 residues. Per germline, CDR1 SNHLY and CDR2 FYNNEI. The ends were cut back, 7 bases at V and 7 bases at J, with 11 bases in the middle. CDR3: CASKGAEEQYF. DNA for the CDR3: TGTGCCAGCAAAGGGGCGGAAGAGCAGTACTTC. The entire variable domain, with the rest obtained from reference TRBV2 and TRBJ2-7, is as follows: EPEVTQTPSHQVTQMGQEVILRCVPISNHLYFYWYRQILGQKVEFLVSFYNNEISEKSEIFDDQFSVERPDGSNFTLKIRSTKLEDSAMYFCASKGAEEQYFGPGTRLTVT.

This chain's CDR3 is CASSPSPGNHGYTF. As DNA, the CDR3 is TGTGCCAGCAGCCCTTCGCCCGGGAACCATGGCTACACCTTC. The chain uses TRBV5-6 and TRBJ1-2; D is uncertain. The CDR3 runs to 14 residues. V was shortened by 4 bases and J by 6 bases, with 16 bases between the two germline ends. Germline CDR1 and CDR2: SGHDT and YYEEEE.

The gene calls are TRBV19 and TRBJ2-1, with unresolved D. Germline values: CDR1 LNHDA, CDR2 SQIVND (reference sequence). The V gene lost 3 bases and the J gene lost 6 bases, with 9 bases spanning the gap. The CDR3 spans 13 residues. CDR3 sequence reads: CASSMVVSNEQFF. The CDR3 coding sequence is TGTGCCAGTAGTATGGTAGTAAGCAATGAGCAGTTCTTC.

Comments on this clone: Possible read error: a much larger clone is one base away. The same CDR3 arises from other DNA sequences in this sample as well. The chain has TRBV3-1 (or the pseudogene TRBV3-2) and TRBJ1-3; 7 bases agree with TRBD1. Germline-derived CDR1 and CDR2 are LGHDT and YNNKEL (reference sequence). This CDR3 has 14 residues. V lost 5 bases, J lost 0 bases, and 1 base stayed unmatched. The CDR3 coding sequence is TGTGCCAGCAGCAGGGACAGCTCTGGAAACACCATATATTTT. As protein: CASSRDSSGNTIYF.

The chain has TRBV11-2 and TRBJ2-1; D possibly corresponds to TRBD1 (5 bases). The CDR3 contains 13 residues. Germline values: CDR1 SGHAT, CDR2 FQNNGV. Trimming took 1 base from V and 6 from J, leaving 7 bases between them. The CDR3 nucleotides read TGTGCCAGCAGCTTAGGGGGCGGCAATGAGCAGTTCTTC. It specifies CASSLGGGNEQFF.

The V and J genes are TRBV21-1 and TRBJ2-6; the DNA was not compared with TRBD1, the D call given in the table. TRBV21-1 constitutes a pseudogene. This CDR3 contains 21 residues. The CDR3 DNA follows: TGTGCCAGCAGCAAAGGGGTAGGGACAGGGGAGAAATCTTCTGGGGCCAACGTCCTGACTTTC. Translating gives CASSKGVGTGEKSSGANVLTF.

The chain couples TRBV5-1 to TRBJ2-3, with a possible D match to TRBD2 (5 bases). CDR3 size: 13 residues. Germline V gene data show CDR1 as SGHRS and CDR2 as YFSETQ. Trimming shortened V by 6 bases and J by 2 bases, and 10 bases separated the two germline ends. The CDR3 sequence: CASMGGPTDTQYF. CDR3 sequence (DNA): TGCGCCAGCATGGGCGGGCCCACAGATACGCAGTATTTT.

The genes are TRBV13 and TRBJ2-2; 9 bases match TRBD1. This CDR3 comprises 14 residues. With 6 bases clipped from V and 7 bases from J, the junction kept 6 bases outside the gene matches. In germline, CDR1 is PRHDT, CDR2 FYEKMQ (reference sequence). The CDR3 reads CASRPQGAGGELFF. As DNA, the CDR3 is TGTGCCAGCAGACCACAGGGGGCGGGCGGGGAGCTGTTTTTT.

This rearrangement joins TRBV13 to TRBJ2-1; TRBD2 agrees at 7 bases. V shed 6 bases, J shed 9 bases, and the junction held 11 bases outside the gene matches. This CDR3 region has 14 residues. Germline-derived CDR1 and CDR2 are PRHDT and FYEKMQ (reference sequence). CDR3 in DNA: TGTGCCAGCAGGATTAGACTAGCTGAGAGTGAGCAGTTCTTC. It yields the protein CASRIRLAESEQFF.

The chain uses TRBV7-9 and TRBJ2-3; TRBD1 matches at 9 bases. This CDR3 spans 15 amino acids. V dropped 3 bases and J dropped 7; count of bases not matched to a gene: 8. CDR1 is SEHNR, CDR2 FQNEAQ, per germline (reference sequence). The CDR3: CASSFVPGQGYTQYF. Here the CDR3 DNA reads TGTGCCAGCAGCTTCGTACCGGGACAGGGCTATACGCAGTATTTT.

The genes are TRBV10-2 and TRBJ1-1, with a tentative D call TRBD1 (6 bases). V lost 3 bases and J 4 bases, leaving 15 bases between the germline ends. The CDR3 contains 15 residues. Germline-derived CDR1 and CDR2 are WSHSY and SAAADI. CDR3 DNA sequence: TGCGCCAGCAGTGACTACAGGGAAGTTAGCACTGAAGCTTTCTTT. Translating it yields CASSDYREVSTEAFF.

Only one count was recorded for this clone. The chain links TRBV6-5 to TRBJ2-3; 9 bases line up with TRBD1. Trimming removed 0 bases from V and 4 bases from J; junction bases left unmatched: 2. This CDR3 spans 15 amino acids. The germline gives CDR1 MNHEY, CDR2 SVGAGI. CDR3 protein: CASSYSGQGSDTQYF. The DNA for the CDR3 is TGTGCCAGCAGTTACTCGGGACAGGGCTCAGATACGCAGTATTTT.

The J gene is TRBJ2-5, the V gene TRBV4-1; no reliable D call. Looked up from germline, CDR1 is MGHRA and CDR2 is YSYEKL. This CDR3 spans 14 amino acids. Between the trimmed V and J ends, which lost 1 base and 4 bases, there was a span of 10 bases. CDR3 in DNA: TGCGCCAGCAGCCAAGCGGGTCCCCTAGAGACCCAGTACTTC. Translated: CASSQAGPLETQYF.

V usage is TRBV6-4 and J usage is TRBJ2-1, with 12 bases identical to TRBD2. Germline CDR1 is MRHNA and CDR2 is SNTAGT. The CDR3 runs 16 residues. The junction had 4 bases not matched to a gene; V was cut back by 3 bases and J by 4 bases. CDR3 protein: CASSERGTSGYNEQFF. Written as DNA, the CDR3 is TGTGCCAGCAGTGAACGCGGGACTAGCGGGTACAATGAGCAGTTCTTC.

The chain uses TRBV7-3 and TRBJ1-1, with a weak D call TRBD1 (5 bases). Trimming took 3 bases from V and 1 from J, leaving 12 bases between them. Germline CDR1 reads SGHTA; CDR2 reads FQGTGA. CDR3 length: 15 residues. CDR3: CASSFLGGENTEAFF. The CDR3 DNA reads TGTGCCAGCAGCTTTTTGGGGGGTGAGAACACTGAAGCTTTCTTT.

The chain uses TRBV6-4 and TRBJ2-1, with D perhaps TRBD2 (6 bases). The germline V and J ends were trimmed by 4 bases and 7 bases, with 14 bases remaining between them. In germline, CDR1 is MRHNA, CDR2 SNTAGT. The CDR3 is 14 amino acids. The DNA for the CDR3 is TGTGCCAGCAGTGCTAGACTAGATCGTAATGAGCAGTTCTTC. It specifies CASSARLDRNEQFF.

This sequence joins TRBV29-1 and TRBJ2-1, with D possibly being TRBD2 (7 bases). CDR1 and CDR2 from the germline V gene are SQVTM and ANQGSEA. The CDR3 contains 10 residues. Trimming pared 6 bases from V and 14 bases from J, leaving 14 bases between. CDR3 DNA: TGCAGCGTAGGGGGGGCGGGAGAGTTCTTC. Translation: CSVGGAGEFF.

The chain has TRBV2 and TRBJ1-2, with D unresolved. This CDR3 has 14 residues. Trimming shortened V by 3 bases and J by 5 bases, and 13 bases separated the two germline ends. Germline CDR1 is SNHLY and CDR2 is FYNNEI. CDR3 in amino acids: CASSERHTGYGYTF. In DNA form, the CDR3 reads TGTGCCAGCAGTGAGAGGCACACTGGATATGGCTACACCTTC.

The rearrangement links TRBV4-2 to TRBJ1-2; D may be TRBD1 (5 bases). The germline V gene encodes CDR1 LGHNA and CDR2 YNFKEQ. There are 16 residues in the CDR3. With 0 bases removed from V and 2 bases from J, the gap between germline ends came to 13 bases. CDR3 sequence: CASSQDRAKGNYGYTF. The CDR3 nucleotides read TGTGCCAGCAGCCAAGATAGGGCCAAGGGGAACTATGGCTACACCTTC.

The rearrangement joins TRBV2 to TRBJ1-1, with TRBD1 identical over 8 bases. The CDR3 consists of 12 residues. Germline CDR1 reads SNHLY; CDR2 reads FYNNEI. After removal of 6 bases from V and 7 bases from J, the junction contained 4 bases not matched to a gene. In DNA, the CDR3 is TGTGCCAGCAGCGGACAGGGTAGTGAAGCTTTCTTT. It yields the protein CASSGQGSEAFF.

This clone was observed a few times. The rearrangement joins TRBV3-1 (or the pseudogene TRBV3-2) to TRBJ2-3; D gene unclear. CDR3 length: 14 residues. The V gene lost 4 bases and the J gene lost 0 bases, with 8 bases spanning the gap. The germline gives CDR1 LGHDT, CDR2 YNNKEL (reference sequence). CDR3 protein: CASSPTSSTDTQYF. The CDR3 DNA is TGTGCCAGCAGCCCAACATCTAGCACAGATACGCAGTATTTT.

The chain combines TRBV19 with TRBJ2-7; TRBD2 matches at 11 bases. V shed 10 bases and J 3 bases; nucleotides not matched to a gene: 2. The CDR3 covers 12 residues. Germline lookup yields CDR1 LNHDA and CDR2 SQIVND (reference sequence). The DNA for the CDR3 is TGTGCCAAGGGACTAGCGGACTACGAGCAGTACTTC. It specifies CAKGLADYEQYF.

The chain links TRBV19 to TRBJ2-5, with TRBD2 identical over 8 bases. The CDR3 is 16 amino acids. V dropped 1 base and J dropped 1; count of bases not matched to a gene: 5. Germline CDR1 LNHDA, CDR2 SQIVND (reference sequence). CDR3 region: CASSIVRTSRQETQYF. CDR3 bases: TGTGCCAGTAGTATAGTTAGGACTAGCCGCCAAGAGACCCAGTACTTC.

This clone was seen only once. CDR3 amino acids: CASSQGGWAGYNEQFF. The CDR3 nucleotides read TGTGCCAGCAGCCAAGGTGGATGGGCCGGATACAATGAGCAGTTCTTC. The chain carries TRBV3-1 (or the pseudogene TRBV3-2) and TRBJ2-1; D unresolved. The CDR3 sequence is 16 residues long. The germline gives CDR1 LGHDT, CDR2 YNNKEL (reference sequence). With 1 base removed from V and 4 bases from J, the gap between germline ends came to 14 bases.

The chain joins TRBV6-5 to TRBJ2-3, with D uncertain. With 6 bases removed from V and 10 bases from J, the gap between germline ends came to 14 bases. The germline gives CDR1 MNHEY, CDR2 SVGAGI. This CDR3 has 12 residues. The CDR3: CASSPTRVAQYF. CDR3 DNA sequence: TGTGCCAGCAGCCCGACTCGGGTAGCGCAGTATTTT.

Details on this clone: The sample has other DNA sequences that encode this CDR3 too. V and J are TRBV13 and TRBJ2-5; D remains ambiguous. Trimming took off 0 bases at V and 4 bases at J, with 3 bases between the two ends. CDR1 and CDR2 (germline): PRHDT, FYEKMQ (reference sequence). The CDR3 runs 12 residues. CDR3 sequence reads: CASSLGRETQYF. In DNA form, the CDR3 reads TGTGCCAGCAGCTTAGGGAGAGAGACCCAGTACTTC.